There are many counts of the clone carrying this T cell receptor beta chain. Trimming removed 0 bases from V and 3 bases from J; junction bases left unmatched: 1. The CDR3 sequence is 15 residues long. CDR1 is SGHTS, CDR2 YDEGEE, per germline. The source of the sample is a study of CD8 T cells in ankylosing spondylitis. MiXCR, run by TCRdb on the 5' RACE reads, gives a single entry per CDR3 protein. Counted here are more than 150,000 distinct CDR3 sequences, roughly 18% occurring once; the ten biggest clones make up roughly 4.5%. Input material: blood, either unsorted or a sorted T cell fraction (not recorded which). This rearrangement joins TRBV5-8 to TRBJ1-5; 9 nucleotides align to TRBD1. The TCR originated in a male donor aged 10-35 years with ankylosing spondylitis or in good health (not recorded which). CDR3 region: CASSLGQGDNQPQHF. The CDR3 DNA sequence: TGTGCCAGCAGCTTGGGACAGGGGGACAATCAGCCCCAGCATTTT.